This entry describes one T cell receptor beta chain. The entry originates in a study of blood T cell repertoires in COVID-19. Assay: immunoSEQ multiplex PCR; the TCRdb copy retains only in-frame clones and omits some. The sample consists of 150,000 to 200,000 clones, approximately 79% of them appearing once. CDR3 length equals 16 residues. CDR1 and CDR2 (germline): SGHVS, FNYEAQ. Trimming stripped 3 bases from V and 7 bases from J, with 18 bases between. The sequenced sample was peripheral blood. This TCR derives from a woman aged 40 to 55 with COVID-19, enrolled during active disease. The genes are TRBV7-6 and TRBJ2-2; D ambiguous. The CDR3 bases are TGTGCCAGCAGCTTGCAATCCCCGGGTCTTGTCGGGGAGCTGTTTTTT. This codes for CASSLQSPGLVGELFF.